This T cell receptor beta chain was profiled in a study of blood T cell repertoires in COVID-19. V lost 8 bases and J 3 bases, leaving 21 bases between the germline ends. The CDR3 is 16 residues long. Germline V gene lookup returns CDR1 MDHEN and CDR2 SYDVKM. Clones were read by immunoSEQ multiplex PCR, and TCRdb kept only the in-frame ones, dropping some. The sample lists 250,000 to 300,000 clones, over 75% seen once, with 12% in the top ten. This rearrangement joins TRBV28 to TRBJ2-3, with D tentatively TRBD2 (7 bases). The sequence derives from a woman aged 60-70 years with acute or convalescent COVID-19. Sample: peripheral blood. CDR3 DNA: TGTGCCAGCTTCTCCCGGCGGGGGCCGTCGACAGATACGCAGTATTTT. Residues: CASFSRRGPSTDTQYF.